This entry lists 5 T cell receptor beta chains sequenced from one sample in a study of OX40 agonist ivuxolimab in advanced cancers. TCRdb's table, derived via immunoSEQ multiplex PCR, lists solely in-frame clones and lacks some. The table includes 50,000 to 70,000 clones, about nine tenths detected once. This sample comprised CD4+ or CD8+ T cells sorted from blood, obtained in a trial of the OX40 agonist ivuxolimab. The source of these receptors is an adult with an advanced solid tumor such as melanoma, head and neck, liver or kidney cancer.

This sequence joins TRBV30 and TRBJ2-7, with D possibly matching TRBD2 (5 bases). CDR3 length: 13 amino acids. Trimming removed 4 bases from V and 4 bases from J, with 14 bases in between. The germline gives CDR1 GTSNPN, CDR2 SVGIG (reference sequence). CDR3 in DNA: TGTGCCTGGACCAAAAAACGCGGGTACGAGCAGTACTTC. Its translation: CAWTKKRGYEQYF. Using reference TRBV30 and TRBJ2-7 for the parts outside the CDR3, the full variable domain is SQTIHQWPATLVQPVGSPLSLECTVEGTSNPNLYWYRQAAGRGLQLLFYSVGIGQISSEVPQNLSASRPQDRQFILSSKKLLLSDSGFYLCAWTKKRGYEQYFGPGTRLTVT.

This clone was counted once. V is TRBV30 and J is TRBJ1-2, with D hard to call. The germline V gene encodes CDR1 GTSNPN and CDR2 SVGIG (reference sequence). The V end lost 3 bases, the J end lost 4 bases, and 9 bases lay between the germline ends. The CDR3 covers 12 residues. CDR3 nucleotide sequence: TGTGCCTGGAGCCCCCAACCCTATGGCTACACCTTC. Protein sequence: CAWSPQPYGYTF.

This clone was detected once. The rearrangement uses TRBV10-2 and TRBJ2-7; D may be TRBD1 (5 bases). This CDR3 has 14 residues. Germline V gene sequence: CDR1 WSHSY, CDR2 SAAADI. V dropped 4 bases and J dropped 4 bases, with 14 bases sitting between them. CDR3 nucleotide sequence: TGCGCCAGCAGTGGGAGATACCAGGGTTACGAGCAGTACTTC. Translating gives CASSGRYQGYEQYF.

The chain joins TRBV7-2 to TRBJ2-7; no definite D call. The CDR3 spans 13 residues. Germline CDR1 is SGHTA and CDR2 is FQGNSA. V was shortened by 3 bases and J by 2 bases, with 8 bases between the two germline ends. DNA of the CDR3: TGTGCCAGCAGCTTTTACACACCCTACGAGCAGTACTTC. Translation: CASSFYTPYEQYF.

The rearrangement uses TRBV4-3 and TRBJ2-7; the D gene is possibly TRBD1 (6 bases). This CDR3 contains 15 residues. CDR1 LGHNA and CDR2 YSLEER come from the germline V gene. Trimming shortened V by 2 bases and J by 6 bases, and 17 bases separated the two germline ends. The CDR3: CASSQQQGLRVEQYF. As DNA, the CDR3 is TGCGCCAGCAGCCAACAGCAGGGGCTTCGAGTCGAGCAGTACTTC.